The 28 T cell receptor beta chains presented below share a single source sample, sequenced in a study of spatial heterogeneity in lung cancer. The time point denotes: blood at routine non-recurrence follow-up after resection. TCRdb re-derived calls from the 5' RACE reads in MiXCR, one entry per CDR3 protein. This table holds about 47,000 distinct CDR3 sequences, 12% found once. Here the sequenced sample was PBMCs, taken at follow-up. These receptors all come from a male donor with early-stage non-small cell lung cancer.

At least ten counts were recorded for this clonotype. The V gene is TRBV5-1, the J gene TRBJ2-3; 8 bases agree with TRBD2. The germline gives CDR1 SGHRS, CDR2 YFSETQ. V was clipped by 2 bases and J by 5 bases; unmatched bases: 4. The CDR3 extends over 14 amino acids. CDR3 nucleotides: TGCGCCAGCAGCTTCGGTCTAGCGGGAGATACGCAGTATTTT. Residues: CASSFGLAGDTQYF.

This clonotype showed up many times. V usage is TRBV20-1 and J usage is TRBJ2-1; 10 bases match TRBD2. Germline V lookup: CDR1 DFQATT, CDR2 SNEGSKA (reference sequence). This CDR3 spans 16 amino acids. The ends lost 0 bases at V and 2 bases at J; junction bases unmatched: 4. The CDR3 reads CSARDFSGGTYNEQFF. DNA for the CDR3: TGCAGTGCTAGAGATTTTAGCGGGGGGACCTACAATGAGCAGTTCTTC.

Many counts were recorded for this clonotype. The chain has TRBV12-3 or TRBV12-4 and TRBJ1-5; no definite D call. The CDR3 spans 14 residues. The V gene lost 7 bases and the J gene lost 6 bases, with 16 bases spanning the gap. CDR3 coding DNA: TGTGCCAGCATCGCGGGGTCTAGCGCTCAGCCCCAGCATTTT. Translating it yields CASIAGSSAQPQHF.

This clonotype has only a few counts. The chain recombines TRBV12-3 or TRBV12-4 with TRBJ2-5; no firm D call. V was clipped by 1 base and J by 5 bases, with 14 bases between them. This CDR3 spans 15 amino acids. CDR3 coding DNA: TGTGCCAGCAGTTTAGTGGGGATGGTGATCGAGACCCAGTACTTC. Its protein is CASSLVGMVIETQYF.

This clonotype was seen a few times. The chain has TRBV7-8 and TRBJ1-6; D is undetermined. The CDR3 totals 12 residues. From germline, CDR1 is SGHVS and CDR2 FQNEAQ. V gave up 1 base and J gave up 5 bases, with 0 bases separating them. The CDR3 DNA reads TGTGCCAGCAGCTTAGATAATTCACCCCTCCACTTT. This encodes CASSLDNSPLHF.

There are many counts of this clonotype. This sequence joins TRBV4-1 and TRBJ2-7; D possibly matches TRBD1 or TRBD2 (6 bases each). V was clipped by 4 bases and J by 3 bases, with 22 bases between them. Germline CDR1 reads MGHRA; CDR2 reads YSYEKL. The CDR3 contains 17 residues. CDR3 region: CASSRGLGGQGNYEQYF. CDR3 sequence (DNA): TGCGCCAGCAGCCGGGGACTGGGTGGGCAGGGGAACTACGAGCAGTACTTC.

There are many counts of this clonotype. The chain combines TRBV7-6 with TRBJ2-7; D is perhaps TRBD1 (6 bases). This CDR3 has 15 amino acids. V dropped 2 bases and J dropped 3 bases, with 14 bases sitting between them. In germline, CDR1 is SGHVS, CDR2 FNYEAQ. The chain's CDR3 is CASSLRDNSYYEQYF. Written as DNA, the CDR3 is TGTGCCAGCAGCTTACGGGACAATAGTTACTACGAGCAGTACTTC.

Concerning this clonotype itself: Relative to the germline gene, one junction end is altered; a read error may explain this. The gene calls are TRBV5-4 and TRBJ1-1; 7 nucleotides agree with TRBD1. Per the germline V gene, CDR1 is SGHNT and CDR2 is YYREEE (reference sequence). CDR3 length equals 15 residues. This chain's CDR3 is CANSLNRGSGTEAFF. Written as DNA, the CDR3 is TGTGCCAACAGCTTGAACAGGGGTTCGGGCACTGAAGCTTTCTTT.

This clonotype was observed at least ten times. The V call is TRBV7-9, the J call TRBJ2-2; D uncertain. Germline V gene lookup returns CDR1 SEHNR and CDR2 FQNEAQ (reference sequence). There are 14 residues in the CDR3. The V and J ends lost 3 bases and 7 bases respectively, with 12 bases between them. The CDR3 is CASSLRMGNGELFF. CDR3 nucleotides: TGTGCCAGCAGCTTGAGGATGGGGAACGGGGAGCTGTTTTTT.

At least ten counts were recorded for this clonotype. V is TRBV5-1 and J is TRBJ2-7; the D call may be TRBD1 or TRBD2 (5 bases each). V dropped 5 bases and J dropped 3 bases, with 12 bases sitting between them. The CDR3 has 13 amino acids. CDR1 is SGHRS and CDR2 is YFSETQ in the germline V gene. The CDR3 loop is CASSWDQSYEQYF. DNA of the CDR3: TGCGCCAGCAGTTGGGACCAGAGCTACGAGCAGTACTTC.

The V gene is TRBV19, the J gene TRBJ2-7; D call uncertain. CDR3 length: 16 amino acids. Germline V gene lookup returns CDR1 LNHDA and CDR2 SQIVND (reference sequence). The V end lost 5 bases, the J end lost 0 bases, and 17 bases lay between the germline ends. This CDR3 is CASSPRRVPSSYEQYF. CDR3 DNA: TGTGCCAGTAGTCCCCGCCGGGTCCCGAGCTCCTACGAGCAGTACTTC.

The genes are TRBV5-1 and TRBJ2-5, with 7 bases aligning to TRBD2. The CDR3 covers 9 residues. CDR1 is SGHRS and CDR2 is YFSETQ in the germline V gene. CDR3 coding DNA: TGCCGTAGCGGGGAGACCCAGTACTTC. Translating it yields CRSGETQYF.

This clonotype was counted ten times or more. This chain connects TRBV7-8 to TRBJ2-2; perhaps TRBD2 as D (6 bases). Per germline, CDR1 SGHVS and CDR2 FQNEAQ. The length of the CDR3 is 15 residues. V shed 5 bases and J shed 2 bases, with 12 bases lying between them. For the CDR3, the DNA is TGTGCCAGCAGCAATAGGCGGGATAACACCGGGGAGCTGTTTTTT. Encoded protein: CASSNRRDNTGELFF.

This clonotype was seen at least ten times. The chain has TRBV6-5 and TRBJ1-1, with D maybe TRBD1 (5 bases). Trimming took off 2 bases at V and 11 bases at J, with 12 bases between the two ends. Germline CDR1 reads MNHEY; CDR2 reads SVGAGI. This CDR3 region has 12 residues. CDR3 DNA: TGTGCCAGCAGTTACCCAGGGAGGGAGGCTTTCTTT. Protein product: CASSYPGREAFF.

The chain recombines TRBV20-1 with TRBJ1-5, with D uncertain. Trimming pared 7 bases from V and 0 bases from J, leaving 10 bases between. This CDR3 is 13 amino acids long. The V gene's germline CDR1 is DFQATT and CDR2 SNEGSKA (reference sequence). The CDR3 sequence: CSGVAHSNQPQHF. The CDR3 nucleotides are TGCAGTGGAGTGGCACATAGCAATCAGCCCCAGCATTTT.

The rearrangement links TRBV9 to TRBJ2-5; the D is unclear. V was clipped by 6 bases and J by 4 bases, with 13 bases between them. Germline CDR1 SGDLS, CDR2 YYNGEE. The CDR3 has 13 residues. The CDR3 reads CASNQHGTETQYF. The DNA of the CDR3 is TGTGCCAGCAACCAACACGGAACAGAGACCCAGTACTTC.

This clonotype was counted between two and nine times. This chain joins TRBV20-1 and TRBJ2-3, with D possibly being TRBD1 (5 bases). Between the trimmed V and J ends, which lost 2 bases and 6 bases, there was a span of 15 bases. Germline CDR1 is DFQATT and CDR2 is SNEGSKA (reference sequence). This CDR3 comprises 14 residues. The CDR3 DNA reads TGCAGTGCTAGAAATCCGGGCAGGGCGGATACGCAGTATTTT. Residues: CSARNPGRADTQYF.

This clonotype showed up many times. This sequence joins TRBV4-3 and TRBJ1-6, with D tentatively TRBD1 (6 bases). The germline gives CDR1 LGHNA, CDR2 YSLEER. Trimming shortened V by 0 bases and J by 10 bases, and 10 bases separated the two germline ends. This CDR3 region has 14 residues. CDR3 bases: TGCGCCAGCAGCCAAGAAGGGGGGCGGTCACCCCTCCACTTT. It encodes CASSQEGGRSPLHF.

This chain connects TRBV5-1 to TRBJ2-1, with 7 positions matching TRBD2. The CDR3 extends over 16 amino acids. V trimming: 4 bases; J trimming: 9 bases; junction bases outside the gene matches: 16. Germline V gives CDR1 SGHRS, CDR2 YFSETQ. CDR3 amino acids: CASSPGGSGRASEQFF. CDR3 coding DNA: TGCGCCAGCAGCCCTGGGGGTAGCGGGCGGGCGAGTGAGCAGTTCTTC.

This clonotype came up a few times. V is TRBV5-1 and J is TRBJ2-1; 11 bases are a match to TRBD2. The V and J ends lost 1 base and 7 bases, in that order; junction bases with no gene match: 1. This CDR3 has 14 residues. Per the germline V gene, CDR1 is SGHRS and CDR2 is YFSETQ. CDR3 sequence reads: CASSLTSGSNEQFF. In DNA, the CDR3 is TGCGCCAGCAGCTTGACTAGCGGGAGTAATGAGCAGTTCTTC.

This clonotype has only a few counts. The chain joins TRBV2 to TRBJ1-1; D ambiguous. The CDR3 has 12 amino acids. V was clipped by 10 bases and J by 5 bases, with 14 bases between them. Looked up from germline, CDR1 is SNHLY and CDR2 is FYNNEI. The CDR3 protein is CATREDWTEAFF. For the CDR3, the DNA is TGTGCCACCCGGGAAGACTGGACTGAAGCTTTCTTT. Drawing the rest from reference TRBV2 and TRBJ1-1, the complete variable domain is EPEVTQTPSHQVTQMGQEVILRCVPISNHLYFYWYRQILGQKVEFLVSFYNNEISEKSEIFDDQFSVERPDGSNFTLKIRSTKLEDSAMYFCATREDWTEAFFGQGTRLTVV.

This clonotype appeared a few times. A single base separates this from a much larger clone, so it may be a read error. The chain is built from TRBV4-3 and TRBJ1-1, with D unresolved. The CDR3 is made up of 16 amino acids. Germline CDR1 LGHNA, CDR2 YSLEER. Trimming pared 2 bases from V and 2 bases from J, leaving 15 bases between. DNA for the CDR3: TGCGCCAGCAGCCAATCCCTGATAGGGTTCAACACTGAAGCTTTCTTT. This gives the protein CASSQSLIGFNTEAFF.

This clonotype was counted ten times or more. Here the CDR3 DNA reads TGTGCCAGCAGCCAAGAGATATTAGCCCACTATGGCTACACCTTC. Protein: CASSQEILAHYGYTF. The genes are TRBV14 and TRBJ1-2; no clear D gene. Per germline, CDR1 SGHDN and CDR2 FVKESK. V dropped 0 bases and J dropped 3 bases, with 11 bases sitting between them. CDR3 length: 15 amino acids. The variable domain in full, with the rest retrieved from reference TRBV14 and TRBJ1-2, is EAGVTQFPSHSVIEKGQTVTLRCDPISGHDNLYWYRRVMGKEIKFLLHFVKESKQDESGMPNNRFLAERTGGTYSTLKVQPAELEDSGVYFCASSQEILAHYGYTFGSGTRLTVV.

In this sample, this clonotype turned up many times. The V gene is TRBV4-3, the J gene TRBJ1-6; D uncertain. This CDR3 is built from 12 residues. V lost 0 bases, J lost 10 bases, and 4 bases lay in between. Germline V gene sequence: CDR1 LGHNA, CDR2 YSLEER. CDR3: CASSQEESPLHF. The CDR3 DNA follows: TGCGCCAGCAGCCAAGAGGAATCACCCCTCCACTTT.

This clonotype was counted many times. The V and J genes are TRBV12-3 or TRBV12-4 and TRBJ1-2; 10 bases are shared with TRBD1. The CDR3 runs to 13 residues. J lost 5 bases, V lost 5 bases, and 2 bases had no gene match. The CDR3 here is CASSTGQGYGYTF. In DNA, the CDR3 is TGTGCCAGCAGTACGGGACAGGGGTATGGCTACACCTTC.

This clonotype has a count of ten or more. This chain uses TRBV18 with TRBJ2-7; D is possibly TRBD1 (6 bases). The germline V gene has CDR1 KGHSH and CDR2 LQKENI. Trimming pared 3 bases from V and 4 bases from J, leaving 7 bases between. The CDR3 is made up of 12 amino acids. The CDR3 bases are TGTGCCAGCTCACCGGACAGTTACGAGCAGTACTTC. It is translated as CASSPDSYEQYF.

The chain uses TRBV6-5 and TRBJ1-1, with D perhaps TRBD1 (5 bases). Per germline, CDR1 MNHEY and CDR2 SVGAGI. The CDR3 extends over 15 amino acids. Trimming removed 7 bases from V and 3 bases from J, with 18 bases in between. This chain's CDR3 is CASKLPRGSDTEAFF. CDR3 in DNA: TGTGCCAGCAAGCTCCCCCGGGGGAGCGACACTGAAGCTTTCTTT.

This clonotype was counted many times. The V call is TRBV28, the J call TRBJ2-6, with D unclear. Germline CDR1 is MDHEN and CDR2 is SYDVKM. The CDR3 runs 18 residues. The V and J ends lost 7 bases and 0 bases respectively, with 19 bases between them. The CDR3 loop reads CASTPHSGRNSGANVLTF. CDR3 DNA: TGTGCCAGCACCCCCCATTCTGGGCGTAACTCTGGGGCCAACGTCCTGACTTTC.